This passage covers 5 T cell receptor beta chains from one sample sequenced in a study of T cell changes during pregnancy in multiple sclerosis. This table comes from immunoSEQ multiplex PCR, and its TCRdb copy is limited to in-frame clones, with some not included. Of tens of thousands of clones in the sample, 75% to 90% were seen once. The material was CD4+ T cells from peripheral blood mononuclear cells, obtained in the first trimester of pregnancy. The receptor source for this set is a female donor with multiple sclerosis, enrolled in a pregnancy study.

The chain is built from TRBV18 and TRBJ1-2; possibly TRBD1 for D (5 bases). In germline, CDR1 is KGHSH, CDR2 LQKENI. This CDR3 contains 13 residues. V lost 3 bases and J lost 4, with 9 bases in between. The chain's CDR3 is CASSPLDSYGYTF. As DNA, the CDR3 is TGTGCCAGCTCACCCCTTGACAGCTATGGCTACACCTTC.

This chain uses TRBV19 with TRBJ1-4, with D tentatively TRBD1 (6 bases). Trimming pared 8 bases from V and 8 bases from J, leaving 12 bases between. Germline-derived CDR1 and CDR2 are LNHDA and SQIVND (reference sequence). The CDR3 is 12 amino acids. The CDR3 DNA reads as TGTGCCAGTTCAGGGGTACACGAAAAACTGTTTTTT. Translation gives CASSGVHEKLFF. The variable domain in full, completed from reference TRBV19 and TRBJ1-4, reads DGGITQSPKYLFRKEGQNVTLSCEQNLNHDAMYWYRQDPGQGLRLIYYSQIVNDFQKGDIAEGYSVSREKKESFPLTVTSAQKNPTAFYLCASSGVHEKLFFGSGTQLSVL.

For the CDR3, the DNA is TGCGCCAGCAGCTTTGGCGATGGCGGGGGAAAAAATGAGCAGTTCTTC. Encoded protein: CASSFGDGGGKNEQFF. This rearrangement joins TRBV5-1 to TRBJ2-1, with 7 bases matching TRBD2. This CDR3 is built from 16 residues. V lost 2 bases to trimming and J lost 7 bases; unmatched junction nucleotides: 12. The germline V gene encodes CDR1 SGHRS and CDR2 YFSETQ.

The J gene is TRBJ2-1, the V gene TRBV2; 8 bases are shared with TRBD1. CDR3 size: 12 residues. Looked up from germline, CDR1 is SNHLY and CDR2 is FYNNEI. V lost 3 bases to trimming and J lost 14 bases; unmatched junction nucleotides: 6. DNA for the CDR3: TGTGCCAGCAGTGATCCGGGACAGGCCAAGTTCTTC. Translating it yields CASSDPGQAKFF. Together with reference TRBV2 and TRBJ2-1, the CDR3 gives the full variable domain: EPEVTQTPSHQVTQMGQEVILRCVPISNHLYFYWYRQILGQKVEFLVSFYNNEISEKSEIFDDQFSVERPDGSNFTLKIRSTKLEDSAMYFCASSDPGQAKFFGPGTRLTVL.

The CDR3 nucleotides read TGTGCCAGCAGTGAACCCTATAACAGGGGAATGAGTGGCTACACCTTC. Its translation: CASSEPYNRGMSGYTF. The chain recombines TRBV2 with TRBJ1-2, with 7 positions matching TRBD1. The V gene end was trimmed by 2 bases and the J gene end by 7 bases; junction bases not matched to a gene: 13. Germline CDR1 reads SNHLY; CDR2 reads FYNNEI. The CDR3 spans 16 residues.